These 31 T cell receptor beta chains were all obtained from the same sample, sequenced in a study of identical twins. TCRdb ran MiXCR on the 5' RACE reads and lists one entry per CDR3 protein. Of 450,000 or so distinct CDR3 sequences in the sample, 14% were seen once. The sample also formed part of further work on yellow fever vaccine responses in identical twins.

The sequencing sample was made of CD4+ T cells sorted from blood. The receptors shown here come from a woman aged 18-29 years in good health.

The chain is built from TRBV20-1 and TRBJ1-1; no clear D gene. The CDR3 sequence is 14 residues long. Trimming removed 6 bases at V and 1 base at J, with 15 bases between. The V gene's germline CDR1 is DFQATT and CDR2 SNEGSKA (reference sequence). The CDR3 reads CSAKKDAGNTEAFF. CDR3 nucleotides: TGCAGTGCCAAAAAGGATGCAGGGAACACTGAAGCTTTCTTT.

A few counts support this clonotype. The genes are TRBV28 and TRBJ2-3, with TRBD2 identical over 12 bases. The CDR3 totals 16 residues. In germline, CDR1 is MDHEN, CDR2 SYDVKM. Losses at the gene ends were 0 bases for V and 4 bases for J; bases not matched to a gene: 2. The chain's CDR3 is CASSLWTSGGSDTQYF. CDR3 in DNA: TGTGCCAGCAGTTTATGGACTAGCGGGGGCTCAGATACGCAGTATTTT.

This clonotype was picked up a small number of times. The rearrangement uses TRBV12-3 or TRBV12-4 and TRBJ1-1; 7 bases agree with TRBD1. Trimming took 5 bases from V and 2 from J; bases not matched to a gene: 8. This CDR3 contains 15 residues. Here the CDR3 DNA reads TGTGCCAGCAGTCTCGAGACAGGGCCCAACACTGAAGCTTTCTTT. Amino acid sequence: CASSLETGPNTEAFF.

The rearrangement links TRBV12-3 or TRBV12-4 to TRBJ2-5; weak D call: TRBD1 (5 bases). V was clipped by 3 bases and J by 3 bases, with 14 bases between them. The CDR3 runs 15 residues. This CDR3 reads CASSFYGAREETQYF. CDR3 DNA sequence: TGTGCCAGCAGTTTTTATGGTGCCAGGGAAGAGACCCAGTACTTC.

This clonotype turned up a few times. Here the CDR3 DNA reads TGTGCCAGCAGTGCGCATCCAGGGAGCTCCTACAATGAGCAGTTCTTC. Encoded protein: CASSAHPGSSYNEQFF. This chain uses TRBV28 with TRBJ2-1, with D perhaps being TRBD1 or TRBD2 (5 bases each). Trimming removed 5 bases from V and 0 bases from J, with 14 bases in between. The germline V gene has CDR1 MDHEN and CDR2 SYDVKM. CDR3 size: 16 residues.

The rearrangement links TRBV28 to TRBJ2-5, with D uncertain. Germline V gene sequence: CDR1 MDHEN, CDR2 SYDVKM. Trimming cost V 2 bases and J 3 bases, with 10 bases left between them. The CDR3 length is 14 residues. CDR3 sequence: CASSLGVAKETQYF. The CDR3 DNA follows: TGTGCCAGCAGTTTAGGTGTGGCTAAAGAGACCCAGTACTTC.

The genes are TRBV12-3 or TRBV12-4 and TRBJ2-3; 7 nucleotides agree with TRBD1. CDR3 size: 16 residues. The J segment lost 5 bases and the V segment lost 3 bases, leaving 11 bases of the junction unmatched. CDR3 sequence: CASSFNRGVVVDTQYF. The CDR3 coding sequence is TGTGCCAGCAGTTTCAACAGGGGCGTTGTAGTAGATACGCAGTATTTT.

In its sample, this clonotype was seen a few times. The chain combines TRBV29-1 with TRBJ1-1, with 7 bases that match TRBD1. Unmatched junction bases numbered 11, after V lost 4 bases and J lost 0 bases. The CDR3 extends over 16 amino acids. CDR1 and CDR2 (germline): SQVTM, ANQGSEA. Here the CDR3 reads CSVVLGGTAMNTEAFF. For the CDR3, the DNA is TGCAGCGTTGTTCTAGGGGGGACAGCCATGAACACTGAAGCTTTCTTT.

This clonotype has only a few counts. The V and J genes are TRBV29-1 and TRBJ2-6; D may be TRBD1 (5 bases). Germline CDR1 reads SQVTM; CDR2 reads ANQGSEA. The ends were cut back, 5 bases at V and 2 bases at J, with 10 bases in the middle. This CDR3 has 14 amino acids. This CDR3 reads CSVWTYTGANVLTF. CDR3 coding DNA: TGCAGCGTTTGGACATACACTGGGGCCAACGTCCTGACTTTC.

V is TRBV27 and J is TRBJ1-1, with D possibly being TRBD1 (5 bases). The V end was cut by 6 bases, the J end by 3 bases, with 14 bases between. Germline loops: CDR1 MNHEY, CDR2 SMNVEV (reference sequence). The CDR3 is 14 residues long. The CDR3 bases are TGTGCCAGCAGGACAACAGGTTCACACACTGAAGCTTTCTTT. Its translation is CASRTTGSHTEAFF.

This clonotype was counted a few times. This chain uses TRBV24-1 with TRBJ2-1, with TRBD1 identical over 8 bases. The ends lost 4 bases at V and 10 bases at J; junction bases unmatched: 14. The CDR3 has 16 amino acids. From germline, CDR1 is KGHDR and CDR2 SFDVKD. The CDR3: CATSDARQGNGREQFF. Written as DNA, the CDR3 is TGTGCCACCAGTGACGCCCGACAGGGGAACGGACGGGAGCAGTTCTTC.

This clonotype was picked up a small number of times. The CDR3 DNA reads TGCAGCGTTGCCCGAGTCCGCCAAGAGACCCAGTACTTC. Translated: CSVARVRQETQYF. The chain has TRBV29-1 and TRBJ2-5; D uncertain. The CDR3 runs to 13 residues. Germline CDR1 SQVTM, CDR2 ANQGSEA. Trimming left V 4 bases short and J 1 base short, with 10 bases between.

This clonotype was picked up many times. The chain links TRBV12-3 or TRBV12-4 to TRBJ2-7; 7 nucleotides agree with TRBD1. V gave up 6 bases and J gave up 4 bases; unmatched junction bases: 6. CDR3 length: 13 residues. CDR3 protein: CASSLTGVYEQYF. The CDR3 region has the DNA TGTGCCAGCAGCTTAACAGGGGTGTACGAGCAGTACTTC.

This clonotype has more than one count but fewer than ten. The V and J genes are TRBV7-2 and TRBJ2-1; D is tentatively TRBD1 or TRBD2 (6 bases each). Trimming took 5 bases from V and 4 from J, leaving 21 bases between them. The CDR3 extends over 17 amino acids. CDR1 is SGHTA and CDR2 is FQGNSA in the germline V gene. CDR3 region: CASSPKGGAVQYNEQFF. CDR3 in DNA: TGTGCCAGCAGCCCCAAGGGGGGAGCGGTACAATACAATGAGCAGTTCTTC.

The CDR3 region is CSASIVAGVHEQYF. CDR3 in DNA: TGCAGTGCTAGTATCGTGGCAGGGGTTCACGAGCAGTACTTC. This chain uses TRBV20-1 with TRBJ2-7; TRBD1 might be the D (6 bases). The CDR3 length is 14 residues. Germline V gives CDR1 DFQATT, CDR2 SNEGSKA (reference sequence). Trimming cost V 3 bases and J 5 bases, with 17 bases left between them.

In this sample, this clonotype turned up many times. This chain links TRBV12-3 or TRBV12-4 with TRBJ2-3, with D possibly called TRBD1 or TRBD2 (5 bases each). V lost 2 bases, J lost 4 bases, and 13 bases lay in between. The CDR3 covers 15 residues. In DNA form, the CDR3 reads TGTGCCAGCAGTTTACGTAGAGGGGCCGCAGATACGCAGTATTTT. It codes for CASSLRRGAADTQYF.

This clonotype occurred a few times. The chain links TRBV18 to TRBJ1-1, with TRBD1 as a possible D gene (6 bases). With 3 bases removed from V and 2 bases from J, the gap between germline ends came to 16 bases. In germline, CDR1 is KGHSH, CDR2 LQKENI. The CDR3 contains 16 residues. CDR3 nucleotides: TGTGCCAGCTCACCCAACCGAAACAGGGTCAACACTGAAGCTTTCTTT. Translation: CASSPNRNRVNTEAFF.

This chain connects TRBV7-2 to TRBJ2-3; D might be TRBD2 (6 bases). CDR1 is SGHTA, CDR2 FQGNSA, per germline. The CDR3 is 14 amino acids. The V end lost 5 bases, the J end lost 7 bases, and 16 bases lay between the germline ends. CDR3 sequence: CASSETRTSYTQYF. The CDR3 coding sequence is TGTGCCAGCAGCGAGACTAGAACTTCTTATACGCAGTATTTT.

CDR3 loop: CSAQVADTQYF. CDR3 DNA: TGCAGTGCCCAGGTGGCAGATACGCAGTATTTT. The V call is TRBV20-1, the J call TRBJ2-3; D unclear. The V end was cut by 6 bases, the J end by 4 bases, with 8 bases between. This CDR3 is built from 11 residues. Germline-derived CDR1 and CDR2 are DFQATT and SNEGSKA (reference sequence).

The chain is built from TRBV7-9 and TRBJ2-2; D remains unclear. CDR3 size: 12 residues. Trimming removed 5 bases at V and 6 bases at J, with 7 bases between. CDR1 SEHNR and CDR2 FQNEAQ come from the germline V gene (reference sequence). CDR3 in amino acids: CASSHTPGELFF. In DNA, the CDR3 is TGTGCCAGCAGCCACACCCCCGGGGAGCTGTTTTTT.

This clonotype was seen only once. A junction boundary mismatches the germline segment, possibly from a read error. The chain links TRBV2 to TRBJ2-7; 15 nucleotides line up with TRBD2. The CDR3 consists of 18 residues. Germline assignment: CDR1 SNHLY and CDR2 FYNNEI. CDR3 residues: CTFSLPGLAGGPSYEQYF. CDR3 bases: TGTACCTTCAGCCTGCCGGGACTAGCGGGGGGCCCTTCCTATGAGCAGTACTTC.

J is TRBJ2-1 and V is TRBV16; maybe TRBD2 (5 bases). This CDR3 has 12 residues. Germline V lookup: CDR1 KGHSY, CDR2 FQNENV. The V and J ends lost 1 base and 8 bases respectively, with 6 bases between them. CDR3 DNA: TGTGCCAGCAGCCAATGGGGAGATGAGCAGTTCTTC. This gives the protein CASSQWGDEQFF.

Here the CDR3 reads CASSLGGGDDGELFF. DNA of the CDR3: TGTGCCAGCAGCTTAGGAGGGGGCGATGACGGGGAGCTGTTTTTT. The J gene is TRBJ2-2, the V gene TRBV7-8; TRBD1 aligns across 7 bases. Germline CDR1 reads SGHVS; CDR2 reads FQNEAQ. The CDR3 spans 15 residues. V was clipped by 1 base and J by 7 bases; unmatched bases: 6.

The sample holds a few counts of this clonotype. The chain is built from TRBV6-1 and TRBJ2-7; 12 bases are shared with TRBD2. The ends lost 7 bases at V and 2 bases at J; junction bases unmatched: 6. Germline CDR1 reads MNHNS; CDR2 reads SASEGT. The length of the CDR3 is 15 residues. DNA for the CDR3: TGTGCCAGCAAGAACCTAGCGGGGGGGACCTACGAGCAGTACTTC. Residues: CASKNLAGGTYEQYF.

This clonotype was observed many times. The chain links TRBV7-9 to TRBJ2-3; D possibly corresponds to TRBD1 (6 bases). Trimming took 5 bases from V and 10 from J, leaving 13 bases between them. Germline values: CDR1 SEHNR, CDR2 FQNEAQ (reference sequence). CDR3 length: 12 amino acids. This CDR3 reads CASSPRGSAQYF. CDR3 nucleotide sequence: TGTGCCAGCAGCCCGAGGGGGAGCGCGCAGTATTTT.

The rearrangement links TRBV6-5 to TRBJ1-3; no clear D gene. Germline V gene sequence: CDR1 MNHEY, CDR2 SVGAGI. There are 16 residues in the CDR3. The V end was cut by 2 bases, the J end by 0 bases, with 11 bases between. This CDR3 reads CASSYLRPSSGNTIYF. CDR3 DNA: TGTGCCAGCAGTTACCTTAGGCCGTCCTCTGGAAACACCATATATTTT.

This clonotype was seen a handful of times. The chain has TRBV5-1 and TRBJ2-5, with 8 bases matching TRBD2. Germline CDR1 SGHRS, CDR2 YFSETQ. This CDR3 has 14 residues. Trimming removed 4 bases from V and 2 bases from J; junction bases left unmatched: 4. The CDR3 loop is CASSPGLEQETQYF. CDR3 coding DNA: TGCGCCAGCAGCCCGGGACTAGAGCAAGAGACCCAGTACTTC.

This clonotype was seen a handful of times. This chain connects TRBV5-1 to TRBJ2-7; 7 positions agree with TRBD1. CDR3 length: 14 residues. CDR1 and CDR2 from the germline V gene are SGHRS and YFSETQ. The ends lost 6 bases at V and 4 bases at J; junction bases unmatched: 10. CDR3: CASTREGAGYEQYF. CDR3 DNA: TGCGCCAGCACCCGTGAGGGGGCGGGTTACGAGCAGTACTTC.

This clonotype was counted a few times. The gene calls are TRBV3-1 and TRBJ2-1, with TRBD2 identical over 10 bases. The CDR3 is 15 residues long. V was clipped by 4 bases and J by 7 bases; unmatched bases: 7. CDR1 is LGHDT, CDR2 YNNKEL, per germline (reference sequence). CDR3 bases: TGTGCCAGCAGCCTATTAGCGGGGGGTATGAATGAGCAGTTCTTC. Translation: CASSLLAGGMNEQFF.

This clonotype came up a few times. The CDR3 sequence is CASSLAWVPGELFF. The CDR3 DNA follows: TGTGCCAGCAGCTTAGCTTGGGTCCCCGGGGAGCTGTTTTTT. The chain links TRBV7-2 to TRBJ2-2, with D unresolved. V was clipped by 0 bases and J by 6 bases, with 8 bases between them. CDR1 SGHTA and CDR2 FQGNSA come from the germline V gene. CDR3 length: 14 residues.

The V call is TRBV29-1, the J call TRBJ2-2, with 11 bases aligning to TRBD2. V gave up 3 bases and J gave up 6 bases; unmatched junction bases: 6. This CDR3 contains 15 residues. The germline V gene encodes CDR1 SQVTM and CDR2 ANQGSEA. The CDR3 DNA reads TGCAGCGTTGAGGGATCTAGCGGGAGGTCCGGGGAGCTGTTTTTT. Amino acids: CSVEGSSGRSGELFF.